These 13 T cell receptor beta chains were all obtained from the same sample, sequenced in a study of PD-1 blockade in classical Hodgkin lymphoma. Every patient relapsed after autologous stem cell transplantation, and brentuximab vedotin exposure varied. The protocol was immunoSEQ multiplex PCR, while the TCRdb copy is restricted to in-frame clones and leaves out a portion. This table has more than 11,000 clones, roughly 80% appearing once. Specimen: peripheral blood mononuclear cells (PBMCs), collected at baseline. The receptors originated from a human donor with classical Hodgkin lymphoma.

This clone was seen a single time. This chain joins TRBV5-3 and TRBJ2-3; 9 bases are shared with TRBD2. TRBV5-3 is labeled an ORF, and its function is uncertain. The CDR3 is made up of 15 amino acids. Germline trimming cut 4 bases from V and 4 bases from J; bases unmatched to any gene: 7. CDR3 sequence reads: CARSPESGGPDTQYF. The CDR3 coding sequence is TGTGCCAGAAGCCCAGAGAGCGGGGGGCCAGATACGCAGTATTTT.

This sequence joins TRBV14 and TRBJ2-1; D uncertain. The germline V gene encodes CDR1 SGHDN and CDR2 FVKESK. This CDR3 contains 15 residues. Trimming stripped 4 bases from V and 9 bases from J, with 19 bases between. CDR3: CASSLRALPYVEQFF. The CDR3 DNA reads TGTGCCAGCAGCCTCCGGGCCCTACCTTACGTTGAGCAGTTCTTC.

The chain is built from TRBV4-3 and TRBJ1-2; no clear D gene. Germline V gene data show CDR1 as LGHNA and CDR2 as YSLEER. The CDR3 totals 15 residues. V shed 1 base and J shed 5 bases, with 14 bases lying between them. The CDR3 sequence is CASSQVRQDLYGYTF. The CDR3 DNA reads as TGCGCCAGCAGCCAAGTCCGACAAGATTTATATGGCTACACCTTC.

The chain joins TRBV2 to TRBJ2-7, with D possibly matching TRBD2 (5 bases). Germline V gene data show CDR1 as SNHLY and CDR2 as FYNNEI. V was clipped by 4 bases and J by 4 bases, with 8 bases between them. The CDR3 consists of 12 residues. CDR3 coding DNA: TGTGCCAGCAGTGCGGGAAGATACGAGCAGTACTTC. Encoded protein: CASSAGRYEQYF.

The chain links TRBV6-6 to TRBJ1-2; 7 nucleotides line up with TRBD1. The CDR3 contains 16 residues. Losses at the gene ends were 5 bases for V and 1 base for J; bases not matched to a gene: 10. Germline CDR1 MNHNY, CDR2 SVGAGI (reference sequence). CDR3 protein: CASSLTTGQFNYGYTF. In nucleotides, the CDR3 is TGTGCCAGCAGTCTAACCACGGGACAGTTTAACTATGGCTACACCTTC.

The chain carries TRBV6-4 and TRBJ1-5; no reliable D call. V lost 2 bases and J 4 bases, leaving 9 bases between the germline ends. The germline V gene encodes CDR1 MRHNA and CDR2 SNTAGT. The CDR3 length is 14 residues. CDR3 protein: CASSDGSTNQPQHF. In DNA form, the CDR3 reads TGTGCCAGCAGTGACGGGAGCACAAATCAGCCCCAGCATTTT.

The chain employs TRBV19 and TRBJ2-5, with 11 bases that match TRBD2. Germline-derived CDR1 and CDR2 are LNHDA and SQIVND (reference sequence). The CDR3 is 18 residues long. Trimming cost V 5 bases and J 0 bases; bases outside gene matches: 11. This CDR3 is CASSLHRVAGGNQETQYF. DNA of the CDR3: TGTGCCAGTAGTCTCCATAGGGTAGCGGGGGGGAACCAAGAGACCCAGTACTTC.

The chain carries TRBV4-2 and TRBJ2-1, with TRBD1 matching 11 bases. CDR3 length: 16 amino acids. Germline trimming cut 0 bases from V and 7 bases from J; bases unmatched to any gene: 5. CDR1 is LGHNA, CDR2 YNFKEQ, per germline. The CDR3 spells CASSQEDRGQENEQFF. CDR3 nucleotide sequence: TGTGCCAGCAGCCAAGAGGACAGGGGGCAGGAAAATGAGCAGTTCTTC.

V gene TRBV5-4 combines with J gene TRBJ2-5; D uncertain. The germline gives CDR1 SGHNT, CDR2 YYREEE (reference sequence). This CDR3 is 13 amino acids long. V gave up 5 bases and J gave up 1 base, with 9 bases separating them. The CDR3: CASRPHSQETQYF. The CDR3 coding sequence is TGTGCCAGCAGACCTCACTCCCAAGAGACCCAGTACTTC.

The chain recombines TRBV5-1 with TRBJ2-5, with D unclear. Germline V lookup: CDR1 SGHRS, CDR2 YFSETQ. This CDR3 comprises 11 residues. V dropped 5 bases and J dropped 0 bases, with 2 bases sitting between them. The CDR3 bases are TGCGCCAGCAGGGACCAAGAGACCCAGTACTTC. Translated, it gives CASRDQETQYF.

This clone was detected a few times. Other DNA sequences in the same sample also yield this CDR3. The V call is TRBV5-4, the J call TRBJ1-2; D remains unclear. The V end lost 4 bases, the J end lost 3 bases, and 7 bases lay between the germline ends. The CDR3 has 12 amino acids. CDR1 is SGHNT, CDR2 YYREEE, per germline (reference sequence). CDR3 DNA sequence: TGTGCCAGCAGCCCACGCGACTATGGCTACACCTTC. Residues: CASSPRDYGYTF.

V is TRBV27 and J is TRBJ2-7, with 10 bases lining up with TRBD1. The V gene end was trimmed by 8 bases and the J gene end by 0 bases; junction bases not matched to a gene: 7. The CDR3 runs 15 residues. Per the germline V gene, CDR1 is MNHEY and CDR2 is SMNVEV (reference sequence). CDR3 region: CASRVDRGLSYEQYF. For the CDR3, the DNA is TGTGCCAGCCGGGTCGACAGGGGGCTCTCCTACGAGCAGTACTTC.

This chain links TRBV19 with TRBJ1-5; 7 bases are a match to TRBD1. The V and J ends lost 4 bases and 1 base, in that order; junction bases with no gene match: 13. This CDR3 contains 18 residues. Germline V lookup: CDR1 LNHDA, CDR2 SQIVND (reference sequence). CDR3 sequence: CASSSSSTGVGSNQPQHF. CDR3 nucleotide sequence: TGTGCCAGTAGTAGTTCGTCCACAGGGGTCGGCAGCAATCAGCCCCAGCATTTT.